This entry lists 22 T cell receptor beta chains sequenced from one sample in a study of blood T cell repertoires in COVID-19. Produced via immunoSEQ multiplex PCR; TCRdb's table is partial and in-frame only. The data contain 60,000 to 70,000 clones, about 90% of them seen just once; the ten biggest clones take up around 13%. The sequenced material came from peripheral blood. All receptors derive from a human donor with active COVID-19. The donor label of this sample is uncertain.

The gene calls are TRBV28 and TRBJ1-3; D possibly corresponds to TRBD1 (5 bases). V gave up 6 bases and J gave up 3 bases, with 12 bases separating them. The CDR3 length is 14 residues. Looked up from germline, CDR1 is MDHEN and CDR2 is SYDVKM. CDR3 coding DNA: TGTGCCAGCAGGTCAGGGCAAAGTGGAAACACCATATATTTT. Translating gives CASRSGQSGNTIYF.

This chain links TRBV6-5 with TRBJ2-7; TRBD1 matches at 10 bases. V gave up 4 bases and J gave up 5 bases; unmatched junction bases: 8. The CDR3 is 15 residues long. Germline assignment: CDR1 MNHEY and CDR2 SVGAGI. This chain's CDR3 is CASSLLKGTGDEQYF. Written as DNA, the CDR3 is TGTGCCAGCAGTTTACTTAAAGGGACAGGGGACGAGCAGTACTTC.

The chain carries TRBV30 and TRBJ2-2, with TRBD2 as a possible D gene (6 bases). Trimming left V 2 bases short and J 1 base short, with 11 bases between. This CDR3 is 15 amino acids long. Germline V gene data show CDR1 as GTSNPN and CDR2 as SVGIG (reference sequence). CDR3 amino acids: CAWSLTGRNTGELFF. CDR3 nucleotides: TGTGCCTGGAGTCTAACCGGGAGGAACACCGGGGAGCTGTTTTTT.

DNA for the CDR3: TGTGCCAGCAGCGGGACTAGCGGTTTCTACGAGCAGTACTTC. Translated: CASSGTSGFYEQYF. The chain employs TRBV28 and TRBJ2-7; the match to TRBD2 covers 11 bases. Germline V gene lookup returns CDR1 MDHEN and CDR2 SYDVKM. V dropped 6 bases and J dropped 3; count of bases not matched to a gene: 4. The CDR3 consists of 14 residues.

This chain connects TRBV5-4 to TRBJ2-1, with TRBD1 matching 7 bases. The CDR3 extends over 16 amino acids. The V segment lost 4 bases and the J segment 2 bases; nucleotides outside the gene matches: 9. CDR1 and CDR2 (germline): SGHNT, YYREEE (reference sequence). In DNA, the CDR3 is TGTGCCAGCAGCCCGACCGGGACAGCGGCCTACAATGAGCAGTTCTTC. Translating it yields CASSPTGTAAYNEQFF. The full variable domain, rest sourced from reference TRBV5-4 and TRBJ2-1, is ETGVTQSPTHLIKTRGQQVTLRCSSQSGHNTVSWYQQALGQGPQFIFQYYREEENGRGNFPPRFSGLQFPNYSSELNVNALELDDSALYLCASSPTGTAAYNEQFFGPGTRLTVL.

The J gene is TRBJ2-1, the V gene TRBV5-8; TRBD1 matches 9 bases. Trimming at V came to 0 bases and at J to 4 bases, leaving 5 bases not matched to a gene. The CDR3 covers 16 residues. CDR1 is SGHTS, CDR2 YDEGEE, per germline. The DNA for the CDR3 is TGTGCCAGCAGCTTGGGACAGGGGGATGGGTACAATGAGCAGTTCTTC. Amino acid sequence: CASSLGQGDGYNEQFF.

The gene calls are TRBV7-2 and TRBJ2-5; 11 nucleotides line up with TRBD2. This CDR3 spans 16 amino acids. With 3 bases clipped from V and 1 base from J, the junction kept 4 bases outside the gene matches. The V gene's germline CDR1 is SGHTA and CDR2 FQGNSA. The CDR3, as DNA: TGTGCCAGCAGCTTCGCCGGGACTAGCGGCCAAGAGACCCAGTACTTC. This translates into CASSFAGTSGQETQYF.

This clone showed up just once. This rearrangement joins TRBV5-5 to TRBJ2-1; 12 nucleotides align to TRBD2. CDR1 SGHKS and CDR2 YYEKEE come from the germline V gene (reference sequence). Trimming cost V 0 bases and J 8 bases; bases outside gene matches: 6. CDR3 size: 16 residues. The CDR3 coding sequence is TGTGCCAGCAGCTTGGCTAGCGGGAGGGCCGGGTATGAGCAGTTCTTC. Residues: CASSLASGRAGYEQFF.

The chain combines TRBV16 with TRBJ1-5, with no clear D. Trimming took off 1 base at V and 0 bases at J, with 10 bases between the two ends. Germline CDR1 reads KGHSY; CDR2 reads FQNENV. The CDR3 runs 16 residues. CDR3 coding DNA: TGTGCCAGCAGCCAATTAAGAGGGAGTAGCAATCAGCCCCAGCATTTT. It codes for CASSQLRGSSNQPQHF.

Only one count was recorded for this clone. This sequence joins TRBV4-2 and TRBJ1-1, with D unresolved. The CDR3 totals 14 residues. Trimming left V 4 bases short and J 2 bases short, with 11 bases between. Germline lookup yields CDR1 LGHNA and CDR2 YNFKEQ. CDR3 in amino acids: CASSLPRGNTEAFF. CDR3 DNA sequence: TGTGCCAGCAGCCTCCCCCGGGGAAACACTGAAGCTTTCTTT.

V usage is TRBV3-1 (or the pseudogene TRBV3-2) and J usage is TRBJ2-7, with TRBD2 matching over 7 bases. Trimming at V came to 1 base and at J to 2 bases, leaving 2 bases not matched to a gene. The CDR3 has 14 amino acids. Germline V gives CDR1 LGHDT, CDR2 YNNKEL (reference sequence). CDR3 residues: CASSQAGLAYEQYF. The CDR3 DNA reads as TGTGCCAGCAGCCAAGCCGGACTAGCCTACGAGCAGTACTTC.

The chain has TRBV7-2 and TRBJ2-7; no reliable D call. CDR3 length equals 11 residues. Germline V gene lookup returns CDR1 SGHTA and CDR2 FQGNSA. Between the trimmed V and J ends, which lost 6 bases and 7 bases, there was a span of 10 bases. CDR3 in DNA: TGTGCCAGCAGTGCGCGTGAAGAGCAGTACTTC. It yields the protein CASSAREEQYF.

This clone was detected only a few times. In nucleotides, the CDR3 is TGTGCCAGCAGCTCGAGGGTCCAGTTCAATCAGCCCCAGCATTTT. Translation gives CASSSRVQFNQPQHF. The J gene is TRBJ1-5, the V gene TRBV7-8; unclear D gene. Germline V lookup: CDR1 SGHVS, CDR2 FQNEAQ. The V end lost 4 bases, the J end lost 3 bases, and 13 bases lay between the germline ends. This CDR3 has 15 residues.

The rearrangement joins TRBV15 to TRBJ2-7, with a tentative D call TRBD2 (5 bases). V was trimmed by 3 bases and J by 0 bases, leaving 12 bases between them. CDR3 size: 15 residues. Germline V gives CDR1 LNHNV, CDR2 YYDKDF (reference sequence). CDR3 in DNA: TGTGCCACCAGCAGGGACTCAGGTTTCTCCTACGAGCAGTACTTC. This gives the protein CATSRDSGFSYEQYF. The full variable domain, in which reference TRBV15 and TRBJ2-7 provide the parts outside the CDR3, is DAMVIQNPRYQVTQFGKPVTLSCSQTLNHNVMYWYQQKSSQAPKLLFHYYDKDFNNEADTPDNFQSRRPNTSFCFLDIRSPGLGDTAMYLCATSRDSGFSYEQYFGPGTRLTVT.

This rearrangement joins TRBV7-2 to TRBJ1-4, with 9 nucleotides matching TRBD1. This CDR3 contains 14 residues. Per the germline V gene, CDR1 is SGHTA and CDR2 is FQGNSA. The trim removed 5 bases at V and 7 bases at J, leaving 5 bases unmatched. CDR3 loop: CASSGQGQGEKLFF. The CDR3 DNA follows: TGTGCCAGCAGCGGACAGGGGCAGGGTGAAAAACTGTTTTTT.

The chain employs TRBV18 and TRBJ2-5; maybe TRBD2 (5 bases). CDR1 KGHSH and CDR2 LQKENI come from the germline V gene. Trimming stripped 5 bases from V and 2 bases from J, with 12 bases between. CDR3 length equals 14 residues. The CDR3 DNA follows: TGTGCCAGCTCAGAGCCGGGGAGACAAGAGACCCAGTACTTC. It yields the protein CASSEPGRQETQYF.

The chain recombines TRBV10-3 with TRBJ2-3, with 7 bases that match TRBD1. The V and J ends lost 3 bases and 1 base, in that order; junction bases with no gene match: 4. The germline gives CDR1 ENHRY, CDR2 SYGVKD. CDR3 length: 15 amino acids. The CDR3 here is CAISDSGTGTDTQYF. CDR3 DNA: TGTGCCATCAGTGATTCCGGGACAGGCACAGATACGCAGTATTTT.

This sequence joins TRBV28 and TRBJ1-2; maybe TRBD1 (5 bases). The CDR3 is 14 amino acids. Between the trimmed V and J ends, which lost 5 bases and 4 bases, there was a span of 14 bases. The germline V gene encodes CDR1 MDHEN and CDR2 SYDVKM. The CDR3 DNA reads TGTGCCAGCAGTCCCCAGGGACTGTTCTATGGCTACACCTTC. Translation: CASSPQGLFYGYTF.

This chain links TRBV6-6 with TRBJ1-5, with D tentatively TRBD1 (5 bases). V gave up 6 bases and J gave up 6 bases, with 15 bases separating them. The CDR3 sequence is 14 residues long. Germline CDR1 is MNHNY and CDR2 is SVGAGI (reference sequence). CDR3 residues: CASSPTGTRQPQHF. The CDR3 bases are TGTGCCAGCAGCCCGACCGGGACTCGTCAGCCCCAGCATTTT.

The V and J genes are TRBV6-6 and TRBJ1-2; 8 nucleotides line up with TRBD1. V lost 6 bases to trimming and J lost 4 bases; unmatched junction nucleotides: 4. The germline CDR1 and CDR2 sequences are MNHNY and SVGAGI (reference sequence). This CDR3 comprises 13 residues. CDR3 sequence (DNA): TGTGCCAGCAGCCCGGACAGGGCCTATGGCTACACCTTC. Translated: CASSPDRAYGYTF.

The rearrangement links TRBV28 to TRBJ1-2; D call uncertain. The CDR3 covers 12 residues. Germline V gives CDR1 MDHEN, CDR2 SYDVKM. The germline V and J ends were trimmed by 5 bases and 8 bases, with 12 bases remaining between them. The CDR3 bases are TGTGCCAGCAGTGCCGCTTTGAGAGGCTACACCTTC. Its translation is CASSAALRGYTF.

The chain couples TRBV24-1 to TRBJ1-2; D might be TRBD1 (6 bases). V was trimmed by 7 bases and J by 2 bases, leaving 10 bases between them. Germline loops: CDR1 KGHDR, CDR2 SFDVKD. The CDR3 spans 13 residues. The CDR3 DNA reads as TGTGCCACCAGCCGACAGGAAAACTATGGCTACACCTTC. Translating gives CATSRQENYGYTF.